What follows is one T cell receptor beta chain and its context. The antigen is unknown. The sample comes from a study of T-cell memory formation after mild COVID-19. Study-wide points: Memory cells collected pre-infection included some clones that later responded, suggesting cross-reactive memory joined.

Constant-segment primers were used for 5'RACE, and the resulting TCR alpha and TCR beta cDNA libraries carried sample barcodes and UMIs. TCRdb used MiXCR to reprocess the 5' RACE reads, holding one entry per CDR3 protein. The data show under 650,000 distinct CDR3 sequences, with roughly 18% seen just once and 12% held by the top ten. The CDR3 covers 11 residues. Germline CDR1 is DFQATT and CDR2 is SNEGSKA (reference sequence). The receptor comes from an adult woman who had mild COVID-19 (a few samples of this study predate the infection). Cell type and time point are not known. This chain joins TRBV20-1 and TRBJ1-4, with a possible D match to TRBD1 (5 bases). Material for sequencing was PBMCs or a T cell subset sorted from them (not recorded which). The CDR3 sequence: CGCREGEKLFF. CDR3 nucleotides: TGCGGGTGCAGGGAGGGAGAAAAACTGTTTTTT.